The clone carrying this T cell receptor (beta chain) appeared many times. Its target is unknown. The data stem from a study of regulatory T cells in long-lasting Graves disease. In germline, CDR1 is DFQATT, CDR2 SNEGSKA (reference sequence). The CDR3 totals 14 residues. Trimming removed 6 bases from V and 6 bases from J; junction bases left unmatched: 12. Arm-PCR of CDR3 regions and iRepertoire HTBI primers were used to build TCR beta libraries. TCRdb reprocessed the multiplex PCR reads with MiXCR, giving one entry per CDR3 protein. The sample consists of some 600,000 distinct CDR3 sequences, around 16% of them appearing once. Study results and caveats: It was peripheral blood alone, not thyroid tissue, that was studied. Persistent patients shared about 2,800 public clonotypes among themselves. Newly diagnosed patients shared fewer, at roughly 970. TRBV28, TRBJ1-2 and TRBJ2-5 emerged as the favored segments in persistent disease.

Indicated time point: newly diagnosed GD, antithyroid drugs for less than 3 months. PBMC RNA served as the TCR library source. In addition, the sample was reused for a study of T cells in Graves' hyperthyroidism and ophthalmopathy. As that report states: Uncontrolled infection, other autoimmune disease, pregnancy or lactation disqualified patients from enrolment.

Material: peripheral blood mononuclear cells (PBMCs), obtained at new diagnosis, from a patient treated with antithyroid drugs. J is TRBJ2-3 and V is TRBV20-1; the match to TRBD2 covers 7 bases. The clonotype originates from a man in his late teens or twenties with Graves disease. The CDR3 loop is CSATREALDDTQYF. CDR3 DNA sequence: TGCAGTGCCACACGGGAGGCCCTGGATGATACGCAGTATTTT.